Described below is a single T cell receptor (beta chain) sequence and its context. From blood CD8+ and CD4+ T cells, TCR beta sequences were generated. The authors negatively isolated CD8+ and CD4+ T cells and FACS-enriched TEMRA cells. The data derive from a study of CD8 T cells in Susac syndrome. Reverse transcription of about 0.5 to 1 ug RNA was carried out with random hexamers. The CDR3 of TCR beta was amplified by immunoSEQ multiplex PCR across 54 Vbeta and 13 Jbeta. TCRdb independently ran MiXCR on the immunoSEQ multiplex PCR reads; one entry per CDR3 protein. The sample has approximately 200,000 distinct CDR3 sequences, roughly 92% seen once. The receptor was isolated from a human donor with multiple sclerosis. The sample comprised CD8+ T cells from PBMCs.

The CDR3 protein is CSVESGGYGYTF. The CDR3, as DNA: TGCAGCGTTGAATCCGGGGGCTATGGCTACACCTTC. The rearrangement links TRBV29-1 to TRBJ1-2; D may be TRBD1 (5 bases). Germline V CDR1 and CDR2: SQVTM, ANQGSEA. Trimming left V 2 bases short and J 4 bases short, with 8 bases between. The CDR3 is made up of 12 amino acids.